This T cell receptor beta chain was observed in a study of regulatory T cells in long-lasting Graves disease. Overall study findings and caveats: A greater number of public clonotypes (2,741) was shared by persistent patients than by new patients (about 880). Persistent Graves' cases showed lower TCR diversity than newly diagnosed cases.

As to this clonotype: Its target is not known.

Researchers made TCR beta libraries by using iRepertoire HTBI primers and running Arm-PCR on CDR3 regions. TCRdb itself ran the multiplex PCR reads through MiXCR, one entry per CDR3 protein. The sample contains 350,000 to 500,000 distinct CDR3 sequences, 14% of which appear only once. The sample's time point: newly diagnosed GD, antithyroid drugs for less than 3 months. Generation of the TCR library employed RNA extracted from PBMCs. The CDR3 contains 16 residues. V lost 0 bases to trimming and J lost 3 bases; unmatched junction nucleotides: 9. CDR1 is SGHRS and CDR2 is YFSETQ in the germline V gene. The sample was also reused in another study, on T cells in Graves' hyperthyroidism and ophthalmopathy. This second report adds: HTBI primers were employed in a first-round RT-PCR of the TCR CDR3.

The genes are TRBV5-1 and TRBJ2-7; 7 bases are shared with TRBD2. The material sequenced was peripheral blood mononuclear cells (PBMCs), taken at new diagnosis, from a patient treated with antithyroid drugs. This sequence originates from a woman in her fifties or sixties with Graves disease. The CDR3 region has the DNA TGCGCCAGCAGCTTGGGGGGGGGAAAAAGGGACTACGAGCAGTACTTC. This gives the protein CASSLGGGKRDYEQYF. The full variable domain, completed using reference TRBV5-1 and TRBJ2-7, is KAGVTQTPRYLIKTRGQQVTLSCSPISGHRSVSWYQQTPGQGLQFLFEYFSETQRNKGNFPGRFSGRQFSNSRSEMNVSTLELGDSALYLCASSLGGGKRDYEQYFGPGTRLTVT.